This T cell receptor (beta chain) was sequenced during a study of T cells in Graves' hyperthyroidism and ophthalmopathy. Study observations and caveats: Separation of ophthalmopathy from stable hyperthyroidism was achieved by a 13 V-J model. Most clonotypes expanded in thyroid above 0.001 were likewise present in blood.

TCR beta CDR3 sequences were amplified from RNA transcripts. The HTBI primer set served for first-round RT-PCR of the TCR CDR3. From the multiplex PCR reads, TCRdb called clonotypes with MiXCR, one entry per CDR3 protein. The sample yields under 300,000 distinct CDR3 sequences, 25% to 30% seen once. This clonotype was found many times. Its target is not known. The sample of blood was obtained at first hyperthyroidism diagnosis (before any ophthalmopathy symptoms). Fresh peripheral blood, around 11 ml of it, supplied the PBMCs. CDR1 and CDR2 from the germline V gene are SGHTA and FQGNSA. The V end was cut by 1 base, the J end by 10 bases, with 13 bases between. There are 13 residues in the CDR3.

The chain is built from TRBV7-2 and TRBJ1-2; D uncertain. The sequenced material came from blood. This receptor was taken from a man aged 35 to 55 with Graves' hyperthyroidism that later progressed to Graves' ophthalmopathy. Written as DNA, the CDR3 is TGTGCCAGCAGCTTAGGAACCAGGCCGTCCTACACCTTC. It specifies CASSLGTRPSYTF.